This TCR beta chain derives from a study of a mutant IDH1 vaccine in newly diagnosed glioma. Overall study: The sex distribution of treated patients was 62.5% male and around 38% female, with a mean age of roughly 40 years.

Documented time point: week 35, safety follow-up. A 20-mer mutant IDH1 peptide at 300 ug was injected subcutaneously with topical imiquimod. Regarding this clone: Antigen unknown.

The ends lost 5 bases at V and 2 bases at J; junction bases unmatched: 9. The CDR3 has 16 residues. Germline assignment: CDR1 SGHTA and CDR2 FQGNSA. Regarding the study as a whole: The study observed vaccine-induced immune responses in 90% to 95% of patients.

Using immunoSEQ multiplex PCR, the repertoire was profiled, and TCRdb retains in-frame clones only, with some absent. The sample lists tens of thousands of clones; roughly 76% were seen once. The chain combines TRBV7-2 with TRBJ2-7; TRBD1 agrees at 10 bases. The material was PBMCs, obtained from a glioma patient whose treatment included an IDH1 peptide vaccine. This TCR derives from a man aged 45-65 years with glioma. CDR3 nucleotides: TGTGCCAGCAGCCCCTATAGGGGGACAGGGGCCTACGAGCAGTACTTC. This gives the protein CASSPYRGTGAYEQYF.